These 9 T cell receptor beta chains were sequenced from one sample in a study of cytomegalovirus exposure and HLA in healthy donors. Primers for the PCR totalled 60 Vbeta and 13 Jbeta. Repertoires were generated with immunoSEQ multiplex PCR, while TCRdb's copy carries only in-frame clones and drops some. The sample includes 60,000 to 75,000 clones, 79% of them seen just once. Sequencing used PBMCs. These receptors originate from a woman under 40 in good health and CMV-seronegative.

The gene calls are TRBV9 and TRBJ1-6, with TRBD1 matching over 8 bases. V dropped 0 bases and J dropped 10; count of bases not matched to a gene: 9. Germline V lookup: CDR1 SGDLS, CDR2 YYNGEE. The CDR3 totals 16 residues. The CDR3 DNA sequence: TGTGCCAGCAGCGTAGCTCAGGCAGGGGGCCAATCACCCCTCCACTTT. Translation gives CASSVAQAGGQSPLHF.

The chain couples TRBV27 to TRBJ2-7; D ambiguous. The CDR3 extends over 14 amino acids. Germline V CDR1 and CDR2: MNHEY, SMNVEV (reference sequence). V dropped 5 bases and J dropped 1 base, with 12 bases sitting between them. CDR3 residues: CASSPRLDSYEQYF. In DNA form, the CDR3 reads TGTGCCAGCAGTCCACGACTGGATTCCTACGAGCAGTACTTC.

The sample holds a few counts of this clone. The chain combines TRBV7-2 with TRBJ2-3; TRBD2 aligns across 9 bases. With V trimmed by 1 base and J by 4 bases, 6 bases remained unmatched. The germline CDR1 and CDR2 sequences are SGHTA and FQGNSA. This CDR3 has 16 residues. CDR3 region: CASSLVSGLAADTQYF. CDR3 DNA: TGTGCCAGCAGCTTAGTCTCGGGACTAGCCGCAGATACGCAGTATTTT.

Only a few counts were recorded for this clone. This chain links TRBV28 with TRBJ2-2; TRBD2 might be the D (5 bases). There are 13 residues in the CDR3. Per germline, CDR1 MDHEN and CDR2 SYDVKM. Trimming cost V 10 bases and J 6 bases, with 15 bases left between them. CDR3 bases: TGTGCCACCCGGAGGTACCGCGCCGGGGAGCTGTTTTTT. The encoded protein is CATRRYRAGELFF.

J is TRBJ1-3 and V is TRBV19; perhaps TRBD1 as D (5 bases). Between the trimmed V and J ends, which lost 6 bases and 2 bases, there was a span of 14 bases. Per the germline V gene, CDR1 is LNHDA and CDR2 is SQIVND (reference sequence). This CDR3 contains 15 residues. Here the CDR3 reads CASSLTGRTGNTIYF. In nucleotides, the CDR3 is TGTGCCAGTAGCCTAACAGGAAGAACTGGAAACACCATATATTTT.

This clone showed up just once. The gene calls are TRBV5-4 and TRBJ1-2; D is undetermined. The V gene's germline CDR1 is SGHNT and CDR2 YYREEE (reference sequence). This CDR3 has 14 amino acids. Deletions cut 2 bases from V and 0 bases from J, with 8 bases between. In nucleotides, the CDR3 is TGTGCCAGCAGCTTCACAGCCCCTAACTATGGCTACACCTTC. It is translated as CASSFTAPNYGYTF.

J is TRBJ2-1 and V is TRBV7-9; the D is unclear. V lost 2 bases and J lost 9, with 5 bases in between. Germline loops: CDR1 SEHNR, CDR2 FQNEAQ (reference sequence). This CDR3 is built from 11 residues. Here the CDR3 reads CASSLTSEQFF. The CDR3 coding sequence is TGTGCCAGCAGCTTAACAAGTGAGCAGTTCTTC.

DNA for the CDR3: TGCAGCGTTGGTGGTGACAGCCAATACTACGAGCAGTACTTC. It translates to CSVGGDSQYYEQYF. The chain combines TRBV29-1 with TRBJ2-7, with D tentatively TRBD1 (5 bases). The CDR3 spans 14 residues. V lost 4 bases and J lost 3, with 16 bases in between. Germline V gene data show CDR1 as SQVTM and CDR2 as ANQGSEA.

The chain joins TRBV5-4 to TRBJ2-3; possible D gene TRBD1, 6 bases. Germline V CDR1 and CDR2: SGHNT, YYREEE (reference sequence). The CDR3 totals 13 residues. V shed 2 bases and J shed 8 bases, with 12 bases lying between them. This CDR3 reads CASSFSGTPTQYF. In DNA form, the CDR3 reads TGTGCCAGCAGCTTTTCCGGGACACCTACGCAGTATTTT.